The clone carrying this T cell receptor (beta chain) was seen more than once but under ten times. Its antigen is as yet unknown. This entry comes from a study of cytomegalovirus exposure and HLA in healthy donors. Study details: Earlier sequencing of 150 million to 200 million T cells yielded roughly 120 million unique TCR beta sequences. The study placed approximately 80% of its approximately 400 genotyped donors in the Caucasian-associated ancestry cluster. Points from the study as a whole: Earlier results showed most TCR beta V segments being productive about 87% or about 30% of the time.

This PCR relied on a set of 60 Vbeta primers and 13 Jbeta primers. In the original analysis: As a later analysis found, there were 80 million or so unique TCR beta chains, of which some 10 million were shared. Only in-frame clones appear in the TCRdb table, and some are missing; sequencing was by immunoSEQ multiplex PCR. That table furnishes V, J and clone size, whereas the DNA furnished D and trimming. The sample holds under 150,000 clones, 55% to 80% seen once. The germline gives CDR1 SQVTM, CDR2 ANQGSEA. The CDR3 consists of 12 residues. V lost 2 bases to trimming and J lost 4 bases, with 8 bases between them.

The genes are TRBV29-1 and TRBJ1-1; D gene ambiguous. The clonotype originates from a woman aged 40 to 55 in good health and CMV-seronegative. The sample was PBMCs. CDR3 amino acids: CSVEWWATEAFF. As DNA, the CDR3 is TGCAGCGTTGAATGGTGGGCCACTGAAGCTTTCTTT.